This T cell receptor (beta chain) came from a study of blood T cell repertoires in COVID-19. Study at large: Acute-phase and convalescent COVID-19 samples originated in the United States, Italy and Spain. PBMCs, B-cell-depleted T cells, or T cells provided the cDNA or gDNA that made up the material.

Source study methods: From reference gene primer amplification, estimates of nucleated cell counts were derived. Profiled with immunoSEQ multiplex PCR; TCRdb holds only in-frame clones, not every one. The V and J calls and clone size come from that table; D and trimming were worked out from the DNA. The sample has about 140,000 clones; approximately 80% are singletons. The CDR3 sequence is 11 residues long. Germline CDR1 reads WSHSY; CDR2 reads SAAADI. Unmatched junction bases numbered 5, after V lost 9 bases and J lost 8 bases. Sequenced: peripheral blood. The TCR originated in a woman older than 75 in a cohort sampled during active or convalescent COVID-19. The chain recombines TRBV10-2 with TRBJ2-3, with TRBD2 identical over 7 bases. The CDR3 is CASETGGTQYF. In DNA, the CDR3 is TGCGCCAGTGAGACGGGAGGTACGCAGTATTTT.